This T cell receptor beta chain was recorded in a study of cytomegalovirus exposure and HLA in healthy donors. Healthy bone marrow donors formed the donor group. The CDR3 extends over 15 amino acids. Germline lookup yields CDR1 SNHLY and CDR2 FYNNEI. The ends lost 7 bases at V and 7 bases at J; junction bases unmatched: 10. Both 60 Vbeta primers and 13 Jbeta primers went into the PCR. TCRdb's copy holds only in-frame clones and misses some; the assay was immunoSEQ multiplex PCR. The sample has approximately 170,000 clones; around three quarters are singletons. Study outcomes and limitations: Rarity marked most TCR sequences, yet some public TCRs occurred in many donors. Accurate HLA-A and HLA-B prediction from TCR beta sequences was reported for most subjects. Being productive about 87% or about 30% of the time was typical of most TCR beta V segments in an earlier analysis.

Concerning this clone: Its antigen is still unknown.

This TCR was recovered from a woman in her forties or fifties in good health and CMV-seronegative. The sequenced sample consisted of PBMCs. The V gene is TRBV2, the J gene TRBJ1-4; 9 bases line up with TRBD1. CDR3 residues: CASNRRTGDGEKLFF. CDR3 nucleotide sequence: TGTGCCAGCAATCGCCGGACAGGGGACGGTGAAAAACTGTTTTTT.